This T cell receptor beta chain was sequenced during a study of blood T cell repertoires in COVID-19. This CDR3 contains 16 residues. From germline, CDR1 is SGHDT and CDR2 YYEEEE. V was pared by 0 bases and J by 0 bases, with 11 bases between. Profiling relied on immunoSEQ multiplex PCR, and the TCRdb table lists in-frame clones only, not all of them. The sample has roughly 100,000 clones, 65% to 90% seen once. Sequencing was performed on peripheral blood. The sequence was obtained from a man in his fifties with acute or convalescent COVID-19. The chain carries TRBV5-6 and TRBJ2-3; tentatively, D is TRBD2 (5 bases). The CDR3 coding sequence is TGTGCCAGCAGCTTGGGGGCCGGGATTAGCACAGATACGCAGTATTTT. Translation gives CASSLGAGISTDTQYF.